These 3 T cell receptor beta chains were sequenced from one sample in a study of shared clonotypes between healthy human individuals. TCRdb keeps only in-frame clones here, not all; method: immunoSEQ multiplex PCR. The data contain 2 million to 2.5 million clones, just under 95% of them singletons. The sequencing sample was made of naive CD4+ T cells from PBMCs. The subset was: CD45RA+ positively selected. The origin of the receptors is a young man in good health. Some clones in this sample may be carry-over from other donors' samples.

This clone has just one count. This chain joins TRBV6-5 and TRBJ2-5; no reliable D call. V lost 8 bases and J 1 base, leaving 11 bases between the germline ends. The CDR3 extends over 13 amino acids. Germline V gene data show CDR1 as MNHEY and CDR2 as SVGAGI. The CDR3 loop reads CASQPGTQETQYF. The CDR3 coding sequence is TGTGCCAGCCAACCGGGTACCCAAGAGACCCAGTACTTC.

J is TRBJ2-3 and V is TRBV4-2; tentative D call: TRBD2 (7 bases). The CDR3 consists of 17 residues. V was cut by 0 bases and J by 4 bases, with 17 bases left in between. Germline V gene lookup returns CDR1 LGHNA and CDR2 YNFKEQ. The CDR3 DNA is TGTGCCAGCAGCCAAGAGCCCAAGGGGGGGCGGGCAGATACGCAGTATTTT. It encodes CASSQEPKGGRADTQYF.

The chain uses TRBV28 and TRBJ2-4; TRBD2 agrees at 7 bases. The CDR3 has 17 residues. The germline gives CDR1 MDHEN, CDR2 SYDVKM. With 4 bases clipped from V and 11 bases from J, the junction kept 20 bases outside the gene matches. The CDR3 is CASSSRVLAGPGVVQYF. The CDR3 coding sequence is TGTGCCAGCAGTTCCCGTGTTTTAGCGGGCCCGGGCGTGGTTCAGTACTTC.